This T cell receptor (beta chain) was identified in a study of blood T cell repertoires in COVID-19. Turning to the study itself: Specimens from acute and convalescent COVID-19 originated in the United States, Italy and Spain. Nucleic acid was either cDNA or gDNA, and it came from T cells, B-cell-depleted T cells, or PBMCs.

This CDR3 is built from 16 residues. After removal of 4 bases from V and 4 bases from J, the junction contained 7 bases not matched to a gene. CDR1 is SGHKS and CDR2 is YYEKEE in the germline V gene (reference sequence). Original processing methods: Nucleated cell number was recorded as an estimate derived from reference gene primer amplification. Libraries were prepared by immunoSEQ multiplex PCR; TCRdb keeps only in-frame clonotypes and omits some of them. The V and J calls and the clone size are those of that table, but D and trimming were determined from the DNA. The table includes over 250,000 clones, less than 90% detected once.

This chain links TRBV5-5 with TRBJ2-1, with TRBD1 matching 11 bases. This sequence was found in a human donor in a cohort sampled during active COVID-19. Sequencing was done on a sample of peripheral blood. The CDR3 DNA reads as TGTGCCAGCAGCCCCCCCGGGACAGGGGGTTACAATGAGCAGTTCTTC. Protein product: CASSPPGTGGYNEQFF.